This is a list of T cell receptor beta chains from one sample in a study of blood T cells in healthy people across ages. TCRdb analysed the 5' RACE reads with MiXCR anew, one entry per CDR3 protein. The table lists about 500,000 distinct CDR3 sequences, around 24% of them singletons. These data also formed part of another study, on T cells of mothers and their children.

Source material: blood. The source is a boy younger than 18 in good health. CDR3s include the opening cysteine and the closing phenylalanine or tryptophan. D genes are given only for firm matches. Where a row states a size, it is once, few, many or the class of an expanded clone; other rows omit it.

TRBV2	12	TRBD2	.	TRBJ2-5	TGTGCCATACTAGCGGGAGGAGAGACCCAGTACTTC	CAILAGGETQYF
TRBV20-1	15	.	.	TRBJ1-1	TGCAGTGCTAGAGATATCGACACGATGGCACGAGAAGCTTTCTTT	CSARDIDTMAREAFF
TRBV28	14	.	.	TRBJ2-7	TGCGCCAGCAGTTTATTCGGAGAGTCCTACGAGCAGTACTTC	CASSLFGESYEQYF
TRBV4-2	13	TRBD1	few	TRBJ1-2	TGTGCCAGCGCAGGGGGCGAAAACTATGGCTACACCTTC	CASAGGENYGYTF
TRBV20-1	13	TRBD1	once	TRBJ2-7	TGCAGTGCTGCCGGGACAGGGTCGTACGAGCAGTACTTC	CSAAGTGSYEQYF
TRBV6-2/TRBV6-3	17	TRBD2	.	TRBJ2-1	TGTGCCAGCAGTTACTTATTAGCGGGAGGGACCTACAATGAGCAGTTCTTC	CASSYLLAGGTYNEQFF
TRBV4-3	17	.	few	TRBJ2-1	TGCGCCAGCAGCCAAGATAGGACGGGAAATAGGGTCAGTGAGCAGTTCTTC	CASSQDRTGNRVSEQFF
TRBV28	17	.	few	TRBJ2-5	TGTGCCAGCAGCCCTGCTCCAGGTCGACGGGGGAGAGAGACCCAGTACTTC	CASSPAPGRRGRETQYF
TRBV4-1	15	TRBD2	few	TRBJ2-3	TGCGCCAGCAGCGTACAGGGACTAGCCCCAGATACGCAGTATTTT	CASSVQGLAPDTQYF
TRBV20-1	11	.	.	TRBJ2-1	TGCAGTGCTAGAGTCGACAATGGGCAGTTCTTC	CSARVDNGQFF
TRBV14	13	.	.	TRBJ2-7	TGTGCCAGCAGCCAAGATGGTGGGTTCGAGCAGTACTTC	CASSQDGGFEQYF
TRBV18	13	.	.	TRBJ2-1	TGTGCCAGCTCACCGAAGTCGGTCAATGAGCAGTTCTTC	CASSPKSVNEQFF
TRBV5-1	15	.	few	TRBJ2-7	TGCGCCAGCAGCTTGATGCACGAGGGAGACTACGAGCAGTACTTC	CASSLMHEGDYEQYF
TRBV12-3/TRBV12-4	13	TRBD1	many	TRBJ2-5	TGTGCCAGCAGAGCAGGGGGCCGGGAGACCCAGTACTTC	CASRAGGRETQYF
TRBV30	12	TRBD1	few	TRBJ1-2	TGTGCCTGGACCGGACAGGGCTTCGGCTACACCTTC	CAWTGQGFGYTF
TRBV28	15	TRBD2	few	TRBJ2-1	TGTGCCAGCAGTTTCCTAGCGGGGGGCCTCAATGAGCAGTTCTTC	CASSFLAGGLNEQFF
TRBV11-2	12	.	.	TRBJ2-5	TGTGCCAGCACCCTGAGGGATGGCGAACAGTACTTC	CASTLRDGEQYF
TRBV27	16	.	.	TRBJ2-3	TGTGCCAGCAGTAGTTTACAACGGGTCGACACAGATACGCGGTATTTT	CASSSLQRVDTDTRYF
TRBV7-2	16	.	.	TRBJ1-5	TGTGCCAGCAGCTTATATATCCAACAGGTGAATCAGCCCCAGCATTTT	CASSLYIQQVNQPQHF
TRBV7-9	15	TRBD1	.	TRBJ1-4	TGTGCCAGCAGCTCCGGGGACAGGAGGGATGAAAAACTGTTTTTT	CASSSGDRRDEKLFF
TRBV5-1	17	.	few	TRBJ2-4	TGCGCCAGCAGCTTGGATGGGCAGGGGGGAACCAAAAACATTCAGTACTTC	CASSLDGQGGTKNIQYF
TRBV20-1	12	.	few	TRBJ2-3	TGCAGTGCTCCCTCTAGATCAGATACGCAGTATTTT	CSAPSRSDTQYF
TRBV5-1	15	TRBD1	.	TRBJ2-5	TGCGCCAGCAGCTACTACCGACAGGGTCAAGAGACCCAGTACTTC	CASSYYRQGQETQYF
TRBV7-8	13	.	few	TRBJ1-1	TGTGCCAGCAGCTTGCCAGACCACACTGAAGCTTTCTTT	CASSLPDHTEAFF
TRBV4-1	14	.	.	TRBJ1-1	TGCGCCAGCAGCCAAGTGGCAGACTACACTGAAGCTTTCTTT	CASSQVADYTEAFF
TRBV30	12	.	.	TRBJ2-7	TGTGCCTGGTATAAGTCGGTCGGCGAGCAGTACTTC	CAWYKSVGEQYF
TRBV20-1	13	.	many	TRBJ2-4	TGCAGTGCCCGGGGGCTAGCCAAAAACATTCAGTACTTC	CSARGLAKNIQYF
TRBV20-1	15	TRBD2	few	TRBJ2-5	TGCAGTGCTAGTGAGGGGCTAGCGGGAAGGGAGACCCAGTACTTC	CSASEGLAGRETQYF
TRBV5-1	17	.	.	TRBJ1-6	TGCGCCAGTAGCTTGGATAGTCTTCGCTCCTATAATTCACCCCTCCACTTT	CASSLDSLRSYNSPLHF
TRBV27	16	.	many	TRBJ2-2	TGTGCCAGCAGTTTCACCGGGACGGGGAACACCGGGGAGCTGTTTTTT	CASSFTGTGNTGELFF
TRBV4-1	13	.	.	TRBJ2-1	TGCGCCAGCAGCCAAGAGACCGTGAATGAGCAGTTCTTC	CASSQETVNEQFF
TRBV12-3/TRBV12-4	12	.	.	TRBJ2-7	TGTGCCAGCAGTTTCCCCGACTACGAGCAGTACTTC	CASSFPDYEQYF
TRBV2	16	TRBD1	.	TRBJ1-2	TGTGCCAGCATCGGGTCGGGGACAGGGGAAGAGAATGGCTACACCTTC	CASIGSGTGEENGYTF
TRBV2	14	.	.	TRBJ2-5	TGTGCCAGCCTCCGCCCGGGGGCACAAGAGACCCAGTACTTC	CASLRPGAQETQYF
TRBV4-2	19	.	few	TRBJ1-6	TGTGCCAGCAGATATATTTCATATCTCTGGAGCTCCTATAATTCACCCCTCCACTTT	CASRYISYLWSSYNSPLHF
TRBV7-2	14	.	few	TRBJ2-5	TGTGCCAGCAGCTTAGAAAACAGCCAAGAGACCCAGTACTTC	CASSLENSQETQYF
TRBV12-3/TRBV12-4	14	.	many	TRBJ2-4	TGTGCCAGCAGTTTGGGGATAGCCAAAAACATTCAGTACTTC	CASSLGIAKNIQYF
TRBV5-1	13	.	few	TRBJ2-7	TGCGCCAGCAGCTTCAGGGTCGCCTACGAGCAGTACTTC	CASSFRVAYEQYF
TRBV28	12	TRBD1	few	TRBJ2-7	TGTGCCTCCGGGACAGGGTTCTACGAGCAGTACTTC	CASGTGFYEQYF
TRBV27	16	TRBD1	few	TRBJ2-5	TGTGCCAGCAGTTTATGGGGGACAGGGGGGGGGGAGACCCAGTACTTC	CASSLWGTGGGETQYF
TRBV7-9	15	TRBD2	.	TRBJ2-2	TGTGCCAGCAGGCGACTAGCGGTTGAAACCGGGGAGCTGTTTTTT	CASRRLAVETGELFF
TRBV11-2	16	.	.	TRBJ1-1	TGTGCCAGCAGCCCACGGGAGTTGGGGGGTTGGACTGAAGCTTTCTTT	CASSPRELGGWTEAFF
TRBV4-1	13	.	few	TRBJ1-4	TGCGCCAGCAGCCAAGTCCTTAATGAAAAACTGTTTTTT	CASSQVLNEKLFF
TRBV27	16	.	.	TRBJ2-6	TGTACCAGCGGTCTAAGCTCCAGCTCTGGGGCCAACGTCCTGACTTTC	CTSGLSSSSGANVLTF
TRBV5-1	18	.	.	TRBJ1-3	TGCGCCAGCAGCCCGAGGACGGATCTCTCGGACTCTGGAAACACCATATATTTT	CASSPRTDLSDSGNTIYF
TRBV12-3/TRBV12-4	15	.	many	TRBJ1-4	TGTGCCAGCAGTTACCGGGCCCTAGGCGGTGAAAAACTGTTTTTT	CASSYRALGGEKLFF
TRBV5-1	14	TRBD2	.	TRBJ2-7	TGCGCCAGCCGTCAAAACCCGGGAGGCGACGAGCAGTACTTC	CASRQNPGGDEQYF
TRBV29-1	12	.	many	TRBJ1-1	TGCAGCGTTGCCGCAGGATCCACTGAAGCTTTCTTT	CSVAAGSTEAFF
TRBV6-1	14	TRBD1	.	TRBJ1-2	TGTGCCAGCAGTGATTACGGACAGGGGGGAACCTACACCTTC	CASSDYGQGGTYTF
TRBV5-1	13	.	few	TRBJ1-2	TGCGCCAGCAGCTCGGACGACTCGGTGGGCTACACCTTC	CASSSDDSVGYTF
TRBV4-3	13	.	.	TRBJ1-2	TGCGCCAGCAGCCAAGAGGTAATGGATGGCTACACCTTC	CASSQEVMDGYTF
TRBV7-6	16	TRBD1	.	TRBJ2-2	TGTGCCAGCAGCTTAATGGGACAGGGGACCGGCGGGGAGCTGTTTTTT	CASSLMGQGTGGELFF
TRBV6-1	18	.	few	TRBJ1-3	TGTGCCAGCAGTGAAGCAGGTGTGTCTCCTCTCTCTGGAAACACCATATATTTT	CASSEAGVSPLSGNTIYF
TRBV20-1	11	.	.	TRBJ2-4	TGCAGTGCCCGTGGGCAGTTAGATCAGTACTTC	CSARGQLDQYF
TRBV3-1	17	TRBD2	many	TRBJ2-7	TGTGCCAGCAGCCAAGAACTAGCGGGAGGGTTTCCCTCCGAGCAGTACTTC	CASSQELAGGFPSEQYF